This T cell receptor beta chain was sequenced in a study of monozygotic twins with cystic fibrosis. The CDR3 is made up of 13 amino acids. Broader study findings: Clonality was generally low (median roughly 0.01), higher in the most severe patients.

About this clone itself: The target antigen is unknown.

Sequenced by immunoSEQ multiplex PCR; TCRdb stores in-frame clones only, minus some. The sample has 12,000 to 15,000 clones, more than 80% seen once. Material for sequencing was blood. This chain joins TRBV7-5 and TRBJ2-3; no check of the table's D call, TRBD2, against the DNA was made. TRBV7-5 is flagged as a pseudogene. The receptor's source is a boy under 18 with cystic fibrosis. The CDR3 region is CVRSFRGGDTQYF. The CDR3 nucleotides are TGTGTCAGAAGCTTCCGGGGAGGAGATACGCAGTATTTT.